These 24 T cell receptor beta chains came from one sample sequenced in a study of siplizumab effects on memory and regulatory T cells. TCRdb keeps only in-frame clones here, not all; method: immunoSEQ multiplex PCR. The table includes fewer than 120,000 clones, more than 90% detected once. The specimen sequenced was CD4+ T cells sorted from blood. The receptor source for this set is a human donor in good health.

The rearrangement uses TRBV13 and TRBJ1-5; a weak D match, TRBD1 (6 bases). This CDR3 is built from 16 residues. Deletions cut 5 bases from V and 1 base from J, with 15 bases between. CDR1 PRHDT and CDR2 FYEKMQ come from the germline V gene (reference sequence). The CDR3 DNA sequence: TGTGCCAGCAGCGCGGGGGGGGGCTGGAGCAATCAGCCCCAGCATTTT. Its translation: CASSAGGGWSNQPQHF. Looking up the rest from reference TRBV13 and TRBJ1-5 gives the full variable domain: AAGVIQSPRHLIKEKRETATLKCYPIPRHDTVYWYQQGPGQDPQFLISFYEKMQSDKGSIPDRFSAQQFSDYHSELNMSSLELGDSALYFCASSAGGGWSNQPQHFGDGTRLSIL.

The genes are TRBV19 and TRBJ2-2, with 7 positions matching TRBD1. Per germline, CDR1 LNHDA and CDR2 SQIVND (reference sequence). J gave up 4 bases and V 7 bases, and 3 bases lay outside the gene matches. The CDR3 runs to 13 residues. CDR3 coding DNA: TGTGCCAGTATCGACAGGGTCACCGGGGAGCTGTTTTTT. Translation: CASIDRVTGELFF.

The V and J genes are TRBV19 and TRBJ2-1; TRBD2 aligns across 9 bases. The CDR3 is made up of 14 amino acids. CDR1 and CDR2 (germline): LNHDA, SQIVND (reference sequence). V was pared by 6 bases and J by 8 bases, with 8 bases of the junction left unmatched. CDR3 sequence reads: CASRRLRGGDEQFF. CDR3 DNA sequence: TGTGCCAGTAGGCGGCTGCGGGGGGGCGATGAGCAGTTCTTC.

This clone was picked up a small number of times. V is TRBV5-1 and J is TRBJ1-1; possibly TRBD1 for D (5 bases). Germline loops: CDR1 SGHRS, CDR2 YFSETQ. V dropped 4 bases and J dropped 0 bases, with 10 bases sitting between them. The CDR3 runs to 14 residues. This chain's CDR3 is CASSPDTLNTEAFF. CDR3 bases: TGCGCCAGCAGCCCGGACACCCTGAACACTGAAGCTTTCTTT.

The gene calls are TRBV6-1 and TRBJ2-1, with TRBD1 matching 8 bases. The CDR3 extends over 13 amino acids. The germline V gene encodes CDR1 MNHNS and CDR2 SASEGT. V lost 8 bases and J lost 6; bases outside the gene matches: 6. The CDR3 DNA reads TGTGCCAGCGACAGGGGTTTCCGCAATGAGCAGTTCTTC. Amino acids: CASDRGFRNEQFF.

V is TRBV7-2 and J is TRBJ2-2, with unresolved D. The germline V and J ends were trimmed by 5 bases and 5 bases, with 9 bases remaining between them. Germline-derived CDR1 and CDR2 are SGHTA and FQGNSA. This CDR3 contains 13 residues. Here the CDR3 DNA reads TGTGCCAGCAGCCGTGACTCGACCGGGGAGCTGTTTTTT. Protein product: CASSRDSTGELFF.

The chain links TRBV5-1 to TRBJ2-5, with 7 bases matching TRBD1. The ends lost 0 bases at V and 5 bases at J; junction bases unmatched: 4. CDR1 and CDR2 (germline): SGHRS, YFSETQ. The CDR3 is 14 residues long. Here the CDR3 DNA reads TGCGCCAGCAGCTTGGCAGCCAGGGGGGAGACCCAGTACTTC. This translates into CASSLAARGETQYF.

The V gene is TRBV6-4, the J gene TRBJ1-4; a possible D gene is TRBD1 (5 bases). The V gene's germline CDR1 is MRHNA and CDR2 SNTAGT. CDR3 size: 15 residues. V gave up 4 bases and J gave up 5 bases, with 14 bases separating them. In DNA form, the CDR3 reads TGTGCCAGCAGTGCACACCGGGACCCAAATGAAAAACTGTTTTTT. Residues: CASSAHRDPNEKLFF.

The rearrangement uses TRBV18 and TRBJ2-7; D possibly corresponds to TRBD2 (6 bases). The germline gives CDR1 KGHSH, CDR2 LQKENI. V lost 4 bases and J lost 7, with 17 bases in between. There are 14 residues in the CDR3. Here the CDR3 reads CASSQRDGGIEQYF. In DNA form, the CDR3 reads TGTGCCAGCTCACAACGGGACGGGGGTATAGAGCAGTACTTC.

The CDR3 spells CASRTRGDNEQFF. The CDR3 bases are TGTGCCAGTAGGACTAGGGGGGACAATGAGCAGTTCTTC. This chain uses TRBV14 with TRBJ2-1; weak D call: TRBD2 (7 bases). Trimming took off 9 bases at V and 5 bases at J, with 14 bases between the two ends. The CDR3 is 13 amino acids. CDR1 SGHDN and CDR2 FVKESK come from the germline V gene. The full variable domain, its missing parts supplied by reference TRBV14 and TRBJ2-1, is EAGVTQFPSHSVIEKGQTVTLRCDPISGHDNLYWYRRVMGKEIKFLLHFVKESKQDESGMPNNRFLAERTGGTYSTLKVQPAELEDSGVYFCASRTRGDNEQFFGPGTRLTVL.

V and J are TRBV6-5 and TRBJ1-1; no firm D call. CDR3 size: 16 residues. CDR1 is MNHEY and CDR2 is SVGAGI in the germline V gene. Trimming pared 0 bases from V and 1 base from J, leaving 12 bases between. The CDR3 DNA reads as TGTGCCAGCAGTTACTCGATCTTGGCAGAGAACACTGAAGCTTTCTTT. It codes for CASSYSILAENTEAFF.

This sequence joins TRBV18 and TRBJ1-4, with D hard to call. V was clipped by 1 base and J by 2 bases, with 11 bases between them. CDR3 length: 16 residues. CDR1 and CDR2 from the germline V gene are KGHSH and LQKENI. CDR3 amino acids: CASSPQPATTNEKLFF. The CDR3 DNA reads TGTGCCAGCTCACCACAGCCGGCTACGACTAATGAAAAACTGTTTTTT.

This clone was seen once. CDR3 loop: CASSSQGSSGNTIYF. The CDR3 region has the DNA TGTGCCAGCTCATCACAGGGTAGCTCTGGAAACACCATATATTTT. The chain joins TRBV18 to TRBJ1-3; perhaps TRBD1 as D (6 bases). CDR3 size: 15 residues. The V gene lost 5 bases and the J gene lost 0 bases, with 11 bases spanning the gap. CDR1 is KGHSH, CDR2 LQKENI, per germline.

This clone was seen just once. The genes are TRBV5-1 and TRBJ2-2; D not resolved. V was trimmed by 2 bases and J by 0 bases, leaving 2 bases between them. This CDR3 comprises 13 residues. Germline loops: CDR1 SGHRS, CDR2 YFSETQ. In nucleotides, the CDR3 is TGCGCCAGCAGCTTAACGAACACCGGGGAGCTGTTTTTT. This codes for CASSLTNTGELFF.

The chain carries TRBV11-3 and TRBJ2-2; perhaps TRBD2 as D (6 bases). V lost 3 bases and J lost 5, with 19 bases in between. Germline V gene lookup returns CDR1 SGHNT and CDR2 YENEEA. There are 17 residues in the CDR3. CDR3: CASSFRTGPGGTGELFF. CDR3 DNA: TGTGCCAGCAGCTTCCGCACTGGGCCTGGGGGGACCGGGGAGCTGTTTTTT.

The V gene is TRBV10-3, the J gene TRBJ2-7; TRBD1 matches 9 bases. Germline V gives CDR1 ENHRY, CDR2 SYGVKD. The CDR3 has 15 residues. The trim removed 0 bases at V and 4 bases at J, leaving 4 bases unmatched. The DNA for the CDR3 is TGTGCCATCAGTGAGTCTGGGGACAGGGTTTACGAGCAGTACTTC. It yields the protein CAISESGDRVYEQYF.

V is TRBV11-3 and J is TRBJ2-1; D is undetermined. Germline V CDR1 and CDR2: SGHNT, YENEEA. The V gene lost 1 base and the J gene lost 6 bases, with 16 bases spanning the gap. The CDR3 extends over 16 amino acids. The CDR3 bases are TGTGCCAGCAGCTTAGGCGGAGCCAGGACGGCCAATGAGCAGTTCTTC. It specifies CASSLGGARTANEQFF. Variable domain in full (rest from reference TRBV11-3 and TRBJ2-1): EAGVVQSPRYKIIEKKQPVAFWCNPISGHNTLYWYLQNLGQGPELLIRYENEEAVDDSQLPKDRFSAERLKGVDSTLKIQPAELGDSAVYLCASSLGGARTANEQFFGPGTRLTVL.

V is TRBV5-1 and J is TRBJ1-5; no definite D call. The CDR3 length is 14 residues. V was pared by 0 bases and J by 2 bases, with 6 bases between. Germline V gives CDR1 SGHRS, CDR2 YFSETQ. CDR3 bases: TGCGCCAGCAGCTTGGAAGCAGGCAATCAGCCCCAGCATTTT. Translated: CASSLEAGNQPQHF.

This chain connects TRBV19 to TRBJ1-2; 7 bases match TRBD1. The germline CDR1 and CDR2 sequences are LNHDA and SQIVND (reference sequence). This CDR3 contains 15 residues. V lost 8 bases to trimming and J lost 6 bases; unmatched junction nucleotides: 15. DNA for the CDR3: TGTGCCAGTGGAATACAGGGGCCCCAATCGGATGGCTACACCTTC. This sequence encodes CASGIQGPQSDGYTF.

This clone has just one count. This rearrangement joins TRBV29-1 to TRBJ2-3, with 11 bases identical to TRBD2. In germline, CDR1 is SQVTM, CDR2 ANQGSEA. With V trimmed by 4 bases and J by 5 bases, 5 bases remained unmatched. The CDR3 totals 14 residues. The CDR3 coding sequence is TGCAGCGTTGCATCCGGGACTAGCGGAGATACGCAGTATTTT. Translated, it gives CSVASGTSGDTQYF.

This chain connects TRBV6-5 to TRBJ2-7; TRBD1 or TRBD2 may be the D gene (5 bases each). The CDR3 sequence is 13 residues long. Germline V gives CDR1 MNHEY, CDR2 SVGAGI. The ends were cut back, 10 bases at V and 7 bases at J, with 20 bases in the middle. The CDR3 loop is CATKVEGLKEQYF. CDR3 coding DNA: TGTGCCACCAAGGTAGAGGGGTTAAAAGAGCAGTACTTC.

The genes are TRBV19 and TRBJ2-5; maybe TRBD2 (5 bases). The V end was cut by 6 bases, the J end by 1 base, with 12 bases between. This CDR3 has 14 residues. The germline V gene encodes CDR1 LNHDA and CDR2 SQIVND (reference sequence). The CDR3 spells CASSHGRLQETQYF. CDR3 DNA sequence: TGTGCCAGTAGCCATGGGAGACTCCAAGAGACCCAGTACTTC. Together with reference TRBV19 and TRBJ2-5, the CDR3 gives the full variable domain: DGGITQSPKYLFRKEGQNVTLSCEQNLNHDAMYWYRQDPGQGLRLIYYSQIVNDFQKGDIAEGYSVSREKKESFPLTVTSAQKNPTAFYLCASSHGRLQETQYFGPGTRLLVL.

The count of this clone is one. This sequence joins TRBV5-1 and TRBJ1-5, with D perhaps matching TRBD1 (5 bases). This CDR3 spans 16 amino acids. Germline assignment: CDR1 SGHRS and CDR2 YFSETQ. The V end lost 4 bases, the J end lost 3 bases, and 17 bases lay between the germline ends. The CDR3 loop is CASSLGSQGDNQPQHF. The CDR3 DNA reads as TGCGCCAGCAGCCTGGGGTCCCAGGGCGACAATCAGCCCCAGCATTTT.

V is TRBV7-6 and J is TRBJ2-5; D might be TRBD2 (6 bases). Between the trimmed V and J ends, which lost 0 bases and 1 base, there was a span of 9 bases. The germline V gene encodes CDR1 SGHVS and CDR2 FNYEAQ. The CDR3 consists of 15 residues. This CDR3 is CASSLAGGLQETQYF. In nucleotides, the CDR3 is TGTGCCAGCAGCTTAGCGGGAGGTCTCCAAGAGACCCAGTACTTC. The full variable domain, in which reference TRBV7-6 and TRBJ2-5 provide the parts outside the CDR3, is GAGVSQSPRYKVTKRGQDVALRCDPISGHVSLYWYRQALGQGPEFLTYFNYEAQQDKSGLPNDRFSAERPEGSISTLTIQRTEQRDSAMYRCASSLAGGLQETQYFGPGTRLLVL.